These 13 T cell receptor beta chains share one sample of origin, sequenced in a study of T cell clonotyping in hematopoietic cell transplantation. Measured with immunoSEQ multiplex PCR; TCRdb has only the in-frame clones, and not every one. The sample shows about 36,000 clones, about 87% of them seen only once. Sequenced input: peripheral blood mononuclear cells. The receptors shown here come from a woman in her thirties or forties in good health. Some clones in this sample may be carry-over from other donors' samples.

In DNA form, the CDR3 reads TGTGCCATCAGTGAGGGGGCGGATCAGCCCCAGCATTTT. Its protein is CAISEGADQPQHF. This chain uses TRBV10-3 with TRBJ1-5; D possibly corresponds to TRBD1 (5 bases). The germline V gene encodes CDR1 ENHRY and CDR2 SYGVKD. With 2 bases removed from V and 5 bases from J, the gap between germline ends came to 7 bases. CDR3 length: 13 amino acids.

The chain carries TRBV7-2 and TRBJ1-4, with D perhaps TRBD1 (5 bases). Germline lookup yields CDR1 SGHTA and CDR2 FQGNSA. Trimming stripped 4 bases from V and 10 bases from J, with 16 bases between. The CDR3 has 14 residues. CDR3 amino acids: CASSSGGSLGKLFF. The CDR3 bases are TGTGCCAGCAGCTCGGGGGGAAGTTTGGGAAAACTGTTTTTT.

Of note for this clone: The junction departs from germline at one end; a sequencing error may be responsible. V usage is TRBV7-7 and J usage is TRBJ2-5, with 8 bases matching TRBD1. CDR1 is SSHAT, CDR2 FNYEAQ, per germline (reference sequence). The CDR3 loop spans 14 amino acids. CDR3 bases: TGTGCTAGCAGCTCGACAGGGGAGGAAGAGACCCAGTACTTC. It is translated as CASSSTGEEETQYF.

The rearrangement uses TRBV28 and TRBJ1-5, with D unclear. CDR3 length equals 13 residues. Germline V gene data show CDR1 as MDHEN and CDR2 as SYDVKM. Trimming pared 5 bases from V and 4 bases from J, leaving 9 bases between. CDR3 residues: CASSPQRNQPQHF. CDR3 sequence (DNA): TGTGCCAGCAGTCCCCAGAGAAATCAGCCCCAGCATTTT.

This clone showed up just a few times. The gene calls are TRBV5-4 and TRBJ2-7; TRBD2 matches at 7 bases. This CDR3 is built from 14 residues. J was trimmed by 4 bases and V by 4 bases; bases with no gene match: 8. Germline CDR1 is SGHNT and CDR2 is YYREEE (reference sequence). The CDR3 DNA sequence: TGTGCCAGCAGCCCTATAAGCGGGGCTTACGAGCAGTACTTC. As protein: CASSPISGAYEQYF.

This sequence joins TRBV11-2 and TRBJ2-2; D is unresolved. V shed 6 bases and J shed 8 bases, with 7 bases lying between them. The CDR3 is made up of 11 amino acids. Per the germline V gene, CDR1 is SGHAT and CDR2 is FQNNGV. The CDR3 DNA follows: TGTGCCAGCAGACATTGGGGGGAGCTGTTTTTT. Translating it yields CASRHWGELFF.

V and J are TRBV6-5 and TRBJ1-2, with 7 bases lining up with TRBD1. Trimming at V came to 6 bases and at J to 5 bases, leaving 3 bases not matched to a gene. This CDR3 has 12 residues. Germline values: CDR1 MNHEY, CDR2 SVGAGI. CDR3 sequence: CASRQGMYGYTF. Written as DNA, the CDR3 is TGTGCCAGCAGACAGGGGATGTATGGCTACACCTTC.

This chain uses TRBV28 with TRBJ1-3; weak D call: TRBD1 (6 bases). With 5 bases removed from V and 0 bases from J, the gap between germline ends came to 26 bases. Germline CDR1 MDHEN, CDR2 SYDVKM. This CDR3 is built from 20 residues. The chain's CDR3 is CASSPPPPAGDGNSGNTIYF. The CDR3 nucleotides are TGTGCCAGCAGTCCTCCCCCCCCCGCAGGGGACGGAAACTCTGGAAACACCATATATTTT.

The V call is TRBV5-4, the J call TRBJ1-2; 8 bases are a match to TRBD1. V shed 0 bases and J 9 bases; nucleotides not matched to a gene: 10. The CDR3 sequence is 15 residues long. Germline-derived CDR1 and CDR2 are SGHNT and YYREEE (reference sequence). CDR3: CASSLAVDRVDSYTF. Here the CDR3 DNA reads TGTGCCAGCAGCTTGGCCGTGGACAGGGTCGACAGCTACACCTTC.

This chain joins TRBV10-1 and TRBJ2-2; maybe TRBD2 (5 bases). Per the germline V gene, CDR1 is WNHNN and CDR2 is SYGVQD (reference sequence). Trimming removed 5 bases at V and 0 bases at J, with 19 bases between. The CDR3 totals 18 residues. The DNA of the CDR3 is TGCGCCAGCAGTCACAACCCGGACTGGAGCACGAACACCGGGGAGCTGTTTTTT. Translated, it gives CASSHNPDWSTNTGELFF.

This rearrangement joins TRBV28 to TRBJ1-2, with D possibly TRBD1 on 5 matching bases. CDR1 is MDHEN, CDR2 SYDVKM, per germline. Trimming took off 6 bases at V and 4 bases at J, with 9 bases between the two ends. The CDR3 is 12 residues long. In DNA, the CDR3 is TGTGCCAGCAGCCAGGGCGTCTATGGCTACACCTTC. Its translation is CASSQGVYGYTF.

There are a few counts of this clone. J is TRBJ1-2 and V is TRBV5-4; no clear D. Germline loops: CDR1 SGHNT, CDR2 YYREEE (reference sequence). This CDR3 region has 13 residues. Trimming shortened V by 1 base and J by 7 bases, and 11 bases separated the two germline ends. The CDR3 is CASSLNWGGGYTF. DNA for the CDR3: TGTGCCAGCAGCTTGAACTGGGGAGGTGGCTACACCTTC.

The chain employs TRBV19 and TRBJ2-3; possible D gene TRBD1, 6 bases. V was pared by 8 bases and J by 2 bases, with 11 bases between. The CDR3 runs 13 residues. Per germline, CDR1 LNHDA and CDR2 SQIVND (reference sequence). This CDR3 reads CASSDRPTDTQYF. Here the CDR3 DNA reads TGTGCCAGTTCCGACAGGCCCACAGATACGCAGTATTTT.